This record covers a single T cell receptor beta chain. Its antigen is unknown. The sample belongs to a study of cytomegalovirus exposure and HLA in healthy donors. General study results and limits: In a later analysis, specific HLA alleles were associated with more than 15,000 TCR beta sequences at a 0.05 false discovery rate.

PCR primers comprised 60 Vbeta and 13 Jbeta primers. Original handling: Later, tens of millions of unique TCR beta chains were counted in an analysis, and about 12 million of them were shared. Clones were sequenced by immunoSEQ multiplex PCR, and TCRdb holds only the in-frame ones, with some missing. The V and J calls and clone size were taken over from that table, and D and trimming were inferred from the DNA. This sample has 150,000 to 200,000 clones, with approximately 70% found just once. V was clipped by 3 bases and J by 2 bases, with 10 bases between them. CDR3 length: 13 residues. Germline V gene data show CDR1 as GTSNPN and CDR2 as SVGIG (reference sequence).

Sequenced input: PBMCs. The chain has TRBV30 and TRBJ1-1; D gene ambiguous. The TCR comes from a man aged 35-49 years in good health and CMV-seropositive. The CDR3 loop is CAWRTHSNTEAFF. CDR3 nucleotide sequence: TGTGCCTGGAGGACACACAGTAACACTGAAGCTTTCTTT.